This paragraph reports one T cell receptor beta chain. Its target is not known. Other DNA sequences from this sample encode an identical CDR3 as well. This record comes from a study of T cell responses to AZD1222 COVID-19 vaccine. Study as a whole: Investigators merged groups given second doses at roughly 4 or roughly 12 weeks. Findings of the study overall: Clonal diversity was possibly underestimated, and the donors were mostly white British, with more females.

Between the trimmed V and J ends, which lost 1 base and 1 base, there was a span of 7 bases. The germline CDR1 and CDR2 sequences are SEHNR and FQNEAQ (reference sequence). CDR3 length equals 14 residues. The protocol was immunoSEQ multiplex PCR, while the TCRdb copy is restricted to in-frame clones and leaves out a portion. The sample includes around 140,000 clones, 85% to 95% seen only once; the top ten take just over 5%. The TCR comes from an adult in good health. The chain has TRBV7-9 and TRBJ1-1, with unresolved D. The specimen comprised peripheral blood, sampled on day 0 of AZD1222 vaccination. CDR3 bases: TGTGCCAGCAGCTTAGGTGGAGAGAACACTGAAGCTTTCTTT. It encodes CASSLGGENTEAFF.